These T cell receptor beta chains were read from a single sample in a study of T cell responses to AZD1222 COVID-19 vaccine. Sequencing used immunoSEQ multiplex PCR; TCRdb keeps in-frame clones, though not all of them. The repertoire holds 80,000 or so clones, with over 80% as singletons. Material: peripheral blood, obtained on day 0 of AZD1222 vaccination. The receptors were sampled from an adult in good health. Each CDR3 is given with its conserved first and last residue. The order of the fields is J gene, D gene, V gene, clone size, CDR3 DNA, CDR3 protein. The D gene is left open where the match is weak. The size entry is marked missing in some rows and otherwise reads once, few, many or a size class.

>TRBJ2-3|-|TRBV15|-
TGTGCCACCAGCAGAGTAGCGGACACAGATACGCAGTATTTT
CATSRVADTDTQYF
>TRBJ2-3|TRBD2|TRBV19|-
TGTGCCAGTAGTATAGATCTTAGCGGGGGTCGCACAGATACGCAGTATTTT
CASSIDLSGGRTDTQYF
>TRBJ2-1|TRBD2|TRBV27|once
TGTGCCAGCAGCCGGGACTACCTCTACAATGAGCAGTTCTTC
CASSRDYLYNEQFF
>TRBJ2-1|TRBD2|TRBV5-6|-
TGTGCCAGCAGCATGACTAGCGGGAGGGCCGGGGTCTTC
CASSMTSGRAGVF
>TRBJ2-2|-|TRBV6-6|-
TGTGCCAGCAGTTATGCCGCGGACACCGGGGAGCTGTTTTTT
CASSYAADTGELFF
>TRBJ2-3|-|TRBV11-3|-
TGTGCCAGCAGCTCAGACGTAGATACGCAGTATTTT
CASSSDVDTQYF
>TRBJ1-2|TRBD1|TRBV29-1|-
TGCAGCGTCACAGGGGGCGCGCGGAATACCTTC
CSVTGGARNTF
>TRBJ2-2|-|TRBV7-2|-
TGTGCCAGCAGCGGCAGGGCCTCTCAGGAGCTGTTTTTT
CASSGRASQELFF
>TRBJ2-1|TRBD2|TRBV19|-
TGTGCCAGTAGGATTGGGGCTAGCGGGGGACGGAATGAGCAGTTCTTC
CASRIGASGGRNEQFF
>TRBJ2-1|-|TRBV5-6|few
TGTGCCAGCAGCCCTTGGGATCTGGGGGAGGCTTACAATGAGCAGTTCTTC
CASSPWDLGEAYNEQFF
>TRBJ1-1|TRBD1|TRBV11-2|once
TGTGCCAGCAGCTTGGATACAGGGGCGGTGAACACTGAAGCTTTCTTT
CASSLDTGAVNTEAFF
>TRBJ2-7|-|TRBV15|-
TGTGCCACCTCAATAGCGCCTAACTCCTACGAGCAGTACTTC
CATSIAPNSYEQYF
>TRBJ2-5|-|TRBV12-5|-
TGTGCTAGTGGTCCAAGGACGGAGACCCAGTACTTC
CASGPRTETQYF
>TRBJ1-4|TRBD1|TRBV30|-
TGTGCCTGGAGTACAGGGGTGATAGGGGCTAATGAAAAACTGTTTTTT
CAWSTGVIGANEKLFF
>TRBJ1-3|-|TRBV30|-
TGTGCCTGGATGGAGGGGTTAGGAAACACCATATATTTT
CAWMEGLGNTIYF
>TRBJ2-7|-|TRBV11-3|-
TGTGCCAGCAGCTTAGATGGGTTATCTCTTCAGCAGTACTTC
CASSLDGLSLQQYF
>TRBJ1-4|-|TRBV6-6|-
TGTGCCAGCCAAGGGTCGATTGGTAATGAAAAACTGTTTTTT
CASQGSIGNEKLFF
>TRBJ2-1|-|TRBV5-1|few
TGCGCCAGCAGCTCTCCTATGGAGCAGTTCTTC
CASSSPMEQFF
>TRBJ2-7|TRBD2|TRBV12-3/TRBV12-4|-
TGTGCCAGCAGTACGGGGACTAGTTTCGAGCAGTACTTC
CASSTGTSFEQYF
>TRBJ1-5|TRBD1|TRBV4-3|-
TGCGCCAGCAGCCAGGACCAGGGGGGTCGGCAGCCCCAGCATTTT
CASSQDQGGRQPQHF
>TRBJ2-2|TRBD1|TRBV9|-
TGTGCCAGCAGCTACGAAACAGGGGGCTCGACCGGGGAGCTGTTTTTT
CASSYETGGSTGELFF
>TRBJ1-1|TRBD1|TRBV9|-
TGTGCCAGCAGGGGGACAGAGAACACTGAAGCTTTCTTT
CASRGTENTEAFF
>TRBJ2-5|-|TRBV18|-
TGTGCCAGCTCCCTAGGGCTCGTACCGGAGACCCAGTACTTC
CASSLGLVPETQYF
>TRBJ2-2|TRBD2|TRBV5-4|-
TGTGCCAGCAGCTTGGAGGCTAGCGGGGGGCGGTGGGAGCTGTTTTTT
CASSLEASGGRWELFF
>TRBJ1-2|-|TRBV4-3|-
TGCGCCAGCAGCCAAGATAGAGGCTATGGCTACACCTTC
CASSQDRGYGYTF
>TRBJ2-1|-|TRBV6-2/TRBV6-3|-
TGTGCCAGCAGCCAGAGCTCCTACAATGAGCAGTTCTTC
CASSQSSYNEQFF
>TRBJ2-2|-|TRBV7-9|-
TGTGCCAGCAGCTTAGCCACCGGGGAGCTGTTTTTT
CASSLATGELFF
>TRBJ2-3|TRBD1|TRBV13|once
TGTGCCAGCAGCTCAATAGGGACAGGGAAGGACGCGCAGTATTTT
CASSSIGTGKDAQYF
>TRBJ2-1|TRBD2|TRBV29-1|once
TGCAGCGTTTGGGGGTTTGTACTAGCGGAGAACAATGAGCAGTTCTTC
CSVWGFVLAENNEQFF
>TRBJ2-1|TRBD2|TRBV9|-
TGTGCCAGCAGCGTAGTGAGGGCTAGCGGATACAATGAGCAGTTCTTC
CASSVVRASGYNEQFF
>TRBJ1-5|-|TRBV4-3|-
TGCGCCAGCAGCCAAGGATGGAACCTTAACCAGCCCCAGCATTTT
CASSQGWNLNQPQHF
>TRBJ2-1|TRBD2|TRBV7-3|-
TGTGCCAGCAGCTTAAGAAGCGGGGGGAGCTACAATGAGCAGTTCTTC
CASSLRSGGSYNEQFF
>TRBJ1-6|-|TRBV6-2/TRBV6-3|-
TGTGCCAGCAGCCGCAGGGTTAATTCACCCCTCCACTTT
CASSRRVNSPLHF
>TRBJ2-7|TRBD1|TRBV6-5|-
TGTGCCAGCGAAGACAGGGGCTACGAGCAGTACTTC
CASEDRGYEQYF
>TRBJ1-2|-|TRBV5-1|-
TGCGCCAGCAGCGAGACCTCAGGTGGCTACACCTTC
CASSETSGGYTF
>TRBJ2-7|TRBD1|TRBV6-5|-
TGTGCCAGCAGTTTAGCAGGGGGAGCCTCTTACGAGCAGTACTTC
CASSLAGGASYEQYF
>TRBJ1-2|-|TRBV5-6|-
TGTGCCAGCAGCTTACAGGGCCCCTATGGCTACACCTTC
CASSLQGPYGYTF
>TRBJ1-5|TRBD1|TRBV4-3|-
TGCGCCAGCAGCCGTTACCGGGACAGGGTGGACCAGCCCCAGCATTTT
CASSRYRDRVDQPQHF
>TRBJ2-3|-|TRBV18|-
TGTGCCAGCTCACCAATCGGGGGAATGACAGATACGCAGTATTTT
CASSPIGGMTDTQYF
>TRBJ2-1|TRBD2|TRBV5-4|few
TGTGCCAGCAGCCGTCCCGGGACTAGCGGGAGCAATGAGCAGTTCTTC
CASSRPGTSGSNEQFF
>TRBJ1-2|-|TRBV3-1/TRBV3-2|-
TGTGCCAGCAGCCAAGATTGGGACGCTAACTATGGCTACACCTTC
CASSQDWDANYGYTF
>TRBJ2-1|-|TRBV11-2|-
TGTGCCAGCAGCCCCCAGGGACGGTCCTACAATGAGCAGTTCTTC
CASSPQGRSYNEQFF
>TRBJ1-5|-|TRBV7-3|-
TGTGCCAGCAGCTTACGGATGTATCAGCCCCAGCATTTT
CASSLRMYQPQHF
>TRBJ2-1|TRBD2|TRBV5-1|-
TGCGCCAGCAGCCCGGGACTAGCGGTTAATGAGCAGTTCTTC
CASSPGLAVNEQFF
>TRBJ2-1|-|TRBV5-6|-
TGTGCCAGCAGCGATCAGGGGGGTGGGTCCTACAATGAGCAGTTCTTC
CASSDQGGGSYNEQFF
>TRBJ2-5|-|TRBV29-1|-
TGCAGCGTTGAAGATCGGGCCGGGCTTCAAGAGACCCAGTACTTC
CSVEDRAGLQETQYF
>TRBJ1-2|-|TRBV4-3|-
TGCGCCAGCAGCCAAGAAGGGGGGGCGGACTATGGCTACACCTTC
CASSQEGGADYGYTF
>TRBJ1-5|TRBD1|TRBV6-8|-
TGTGCCAGCAGTTACCAGGGGGATCAGCCCCAGCATTTT
CASSYQGDQPQHF